These 7 T cell receptor beta chains came from one sample sequenced in a study of vaccination and CD4 T cells after COVID-19. These TCRs are of unknown antigen specificity. CD4+ T cells that had been cultured provided DNA sequenced with the Oncomine TCR Beta short-read assay. TCRdb re-analysed the PCR reads in MiXCR, keeping a single row per CDR3 protein. The data contain approximately 6,400 distinct CDR3 sequences, roughly three quarters of them singletons. The sample's treatment: roughly 10-day PBMC culture with coronavirus spike peptide pools or control peptides (ViraFEST assay). Sequencing used CD4+ T cells from blood, cultured in vitro. The receptor source for this set is a human donor who had recovered from COVID-19.

The chain couples TRBV20-1 to TRBJ1-4; possibly TRBD1 for D (6 bases). V shed 6 bases and J shed 0 bases, with 20 bases lying between them. Germline loops: CDR1 DFQATT, CDR2 SNEGSKA (reference sequence). The CDR3 consists of 17 residues. This chain's CDR3 is CSALGGGQGATNEKLFF. In DNA form, the CDR3 reads TGCAGTGCCCTGGGGGGCGGTCAGGGTGCAACTAATGAAAAACTGTTTTTT.

The chain combines TRBV30 with TRBJ1-1; 7 positions match TRBD1. Germline values: CDR1 GTSNPN, CDR2 SVGIG (reference sequence). The J segment lost 10 bases and the V segment lost 3 bases, leaving 11 bases of the junction unmatched. This CDR3 region has 13 residues. DNA for the CDR3: TGTGCCTGGAGCCACACAAGGGGGCCGCTAGCTTTCTTT. Its translation: CAWSHTRGPLAFF.

The gene calls are TRBV6-5 and TRBJ1-5; 9 nucleotides align to TRBD1. CDR1 and CDR2 (germline): MNHEY, SVGAGI. After removal of 4 bases from V and 5 bases from J, the junction contained 9 bases not matched to a gene. This CDR3 is built from 16 residues. The CDR3 region has the DNA TGTGCCAGCAGTTCCAGGACAGGGGTGTATTATCAGCCCCAGCATTTT. Translation: CASSSRTGVYYQPQHF.

V usage is TRBV6-5 and J usage is TRBJ1-5; D is ambiguous. The CDR3 extends over 17 amino acids. The V end lost 8 bases, the J end lost 0 bases, and 20 bases lay between the germline ends. CDR1 and CDR2 (germline): MNHEY, SVGAGI. Here the CDR3 DNA reads TGTGCCAGCCGCGACTCGACGGATTATTATAGCAATCAGCCCCAGCATTTT. Its translation: CASRDSTDYYSNQPQHF.

J is TRBJ2-7 and V is TRBV28, with 8 positions matching TRBD2. The CDR3 sequence is 16 residues long. V gave up 5 bases and J gave up 0 bases; unmatched junction bases: 9. In germline, CDR1 is MDHEN, CDR2 SYDVKM. CDR3 nucleotides: TGTGCCAGCAGTGCAATGACTAGCGCCAGCTCCTACGAGCAGTACTTC. The encoded protein is CASSAMTSASSYEQYF.

The V gene is TRBV20-1, the J gene TRBJ1-5; D is perhaps TRBD1 (5 bases). This CDR3 spans 18 amino acids. Trimming cost V 6 bases and J 1 base, with 25 bases left between them. CDR1 is DFQATT and CDR2 is SNEGSKA in the germline V gene (reference sequence). CDR3 coding DNA: TGCAGTGCCCCCGACCCCCGGCGGGGGGGAACGAGCAATCAGCCCCAGCATTTT. Its translation: CSAPDPRRGGTSNQPQHF.

This clonotype has more than one count but fewer than ten. This chain joins TRBV6-5 and TRBJ1-5; unclear D gene. Between the trimmed V and J ends, which lost 0 bases and 7 bases, there was a span of 10 bases. CDR1 and CDR2 (germline): MNHEY, SVGAGI. This CDR3 comprises 14 residues. The CDR3 loop is CASSYSGIGQPQHF. The DNA for the CDR3 is TGTGCCAGCAGTTACTCAGGGATCGGGCAGCCCCAGCATTTT.